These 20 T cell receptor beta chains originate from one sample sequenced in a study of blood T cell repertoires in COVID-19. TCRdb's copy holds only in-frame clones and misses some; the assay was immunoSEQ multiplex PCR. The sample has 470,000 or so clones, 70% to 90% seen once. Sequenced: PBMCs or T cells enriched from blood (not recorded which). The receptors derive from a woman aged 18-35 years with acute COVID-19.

The CDR3 reads CASSPESDFPYEQYF. The CDR3 DNA is TGTGCCAGCAGCCCAGAGTCAGACTTTCCCTACGAGCAGTACTTC. The V and J genes are TRBV7-2 and TRBJ2-7; D call uncertain. Germline V CDR1 and CDR2: SGHTA, FQGNSA. The V and J ends lost 5 bases and 2 bases respectively, with 16 bases between them. This CDR3 has 15 amino acids.

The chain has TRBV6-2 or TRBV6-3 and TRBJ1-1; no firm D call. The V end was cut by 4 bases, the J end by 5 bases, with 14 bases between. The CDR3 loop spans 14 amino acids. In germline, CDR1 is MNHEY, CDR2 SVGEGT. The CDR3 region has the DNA TGTGCCAGCAGTTTCAGAGGGAAGGGAACTGAAGCTTTCTTT. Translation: CASSFRGKGTEAFF.

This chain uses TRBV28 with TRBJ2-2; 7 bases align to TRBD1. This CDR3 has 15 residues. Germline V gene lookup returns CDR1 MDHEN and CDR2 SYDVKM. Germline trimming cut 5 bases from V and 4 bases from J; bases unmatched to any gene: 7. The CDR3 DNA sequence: TGTGCCAGCAGTCCCGACAGGGCAGGCACCGGGGAGCTGTTTTTT. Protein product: CASSPDRAGTGELFF.

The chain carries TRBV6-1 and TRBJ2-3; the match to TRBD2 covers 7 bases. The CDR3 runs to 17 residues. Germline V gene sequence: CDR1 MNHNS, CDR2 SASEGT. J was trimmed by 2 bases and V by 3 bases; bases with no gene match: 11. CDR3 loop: CASSEGVGAGDTDTQYF. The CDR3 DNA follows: TGTGCCAGCAGTGAGGGCGTCGGGGCGGGGGACACAGATACGCAGTATTTT.

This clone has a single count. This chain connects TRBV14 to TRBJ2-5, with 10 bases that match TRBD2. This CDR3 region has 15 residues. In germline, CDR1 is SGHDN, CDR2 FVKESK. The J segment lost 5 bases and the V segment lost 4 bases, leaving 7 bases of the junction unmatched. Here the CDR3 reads CASSPSSGRLETQYF. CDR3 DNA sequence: TGTGCCAGCAGCCCCTCTAGCGGGAGATTGGAGACCCAGTACTTC.

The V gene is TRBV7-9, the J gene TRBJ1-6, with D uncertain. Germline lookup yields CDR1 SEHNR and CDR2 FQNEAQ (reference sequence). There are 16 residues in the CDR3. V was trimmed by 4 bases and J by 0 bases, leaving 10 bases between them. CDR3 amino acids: CASSSSRSSYNSPLHF. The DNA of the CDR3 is TGTGCCAGCAGCTCCTCACGCAGCTCCTATAATTCACCCCTCCACTTT. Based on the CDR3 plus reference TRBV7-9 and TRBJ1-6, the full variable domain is DTGVSQNPRHKITKRGQNVTFRCDPISEHNRLYWYRQTLGQGPEFLTYFQNEAQLEKSRLLSDRFSAERPKGSFSTLEIQRTEQGDSAMYLCASSSSRSSYNSPLHFGNGTRLTVT.

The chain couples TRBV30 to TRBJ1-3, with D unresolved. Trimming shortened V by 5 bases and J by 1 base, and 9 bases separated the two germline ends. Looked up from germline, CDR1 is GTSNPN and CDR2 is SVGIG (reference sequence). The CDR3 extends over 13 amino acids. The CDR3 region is CAWAVSSGNTIYF. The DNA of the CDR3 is TGTGCCTGGGCAGTGTCTTCTGGAAACACCATATATTTT.

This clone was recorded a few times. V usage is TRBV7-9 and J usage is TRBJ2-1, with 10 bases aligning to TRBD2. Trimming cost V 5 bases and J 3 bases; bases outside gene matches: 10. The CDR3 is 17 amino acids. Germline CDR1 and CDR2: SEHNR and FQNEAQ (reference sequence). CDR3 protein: CASSKGASGRNYNEQFF. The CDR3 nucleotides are TGTGCCAGCAGCAAAGGGGCTAGCGGGAGAAACTACAATGAGCAGTTCTTC.

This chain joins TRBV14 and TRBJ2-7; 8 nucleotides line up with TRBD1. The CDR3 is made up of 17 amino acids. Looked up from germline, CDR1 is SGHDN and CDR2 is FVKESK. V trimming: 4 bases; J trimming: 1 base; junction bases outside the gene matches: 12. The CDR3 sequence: CASSRAPKQGGSYEQYF. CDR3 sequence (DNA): TGTGCCAGCAGCCGGGCTCCCAAACAGGGGGGATCCTACGAGCAGTACTTC.

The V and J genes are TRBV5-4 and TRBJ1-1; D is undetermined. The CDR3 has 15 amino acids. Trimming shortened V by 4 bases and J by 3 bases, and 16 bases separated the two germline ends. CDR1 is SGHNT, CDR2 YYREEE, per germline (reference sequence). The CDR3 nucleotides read TGTGCCAGCAGCAAGCTCTCGGGAGTGGACACTGAAGCTTTCTTT. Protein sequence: CASSKLSGVDTEAFF.

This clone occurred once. The CDR3 DNA reads TGCAGCGTTCAGGACCGGGACATCTACTATGGCTACACCTTC. Translated, it gives CSVQDRDIYYGYTF. V usage is TRBV29-1 and J usage is TRBJ1-2; tentatively, D is TRBD1 (6 bases). This CDR3 comprises 14 residues. Trimming left V 5 bases short and J 3 bases short, with 16 bases between. The V gene's germline CDR1 is SQVTM and CDR2 ANQGSEA.

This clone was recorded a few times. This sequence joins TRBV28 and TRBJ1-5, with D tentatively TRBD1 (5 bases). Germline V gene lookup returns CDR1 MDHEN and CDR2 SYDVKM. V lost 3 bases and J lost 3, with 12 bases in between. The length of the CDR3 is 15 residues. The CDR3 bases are TGTGCCAGCAGTTTTCCCGACAGTGCCAATCAGCCCCAGCATTTT. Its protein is CASSFPDSANQPQHF.

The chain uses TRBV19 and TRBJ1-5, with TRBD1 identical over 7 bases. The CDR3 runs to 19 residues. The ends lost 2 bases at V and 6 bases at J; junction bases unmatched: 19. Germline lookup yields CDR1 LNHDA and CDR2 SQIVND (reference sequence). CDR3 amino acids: CASSIRMTGPMAGSQPQHF. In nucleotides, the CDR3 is TGTGCCAGTAGTATACGGATGACAGGGCCCATGGCGGGTAGTCAGCCCCAGCATTTT. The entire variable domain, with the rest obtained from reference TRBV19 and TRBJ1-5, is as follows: DGGITQSPKYLFRKEGQNVTLSCEQNLNHDAMYWYRQDPGQGLRLIYYSQIVNDFQKGDIAEGYSVSREKKESFPLTVTSAQKNPTAFYLCASSIRMTGPMAGSQPQHFGDGTRLSIL.

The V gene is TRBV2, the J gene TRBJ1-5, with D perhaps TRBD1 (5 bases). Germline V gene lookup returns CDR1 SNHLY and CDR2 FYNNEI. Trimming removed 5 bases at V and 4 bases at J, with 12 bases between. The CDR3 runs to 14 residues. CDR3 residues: CASSPQGFNQPQHF. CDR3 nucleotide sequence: TGTGCCAGCAGTCCGCAGGGTTTTAATCAGCCCCAGCATTTT.

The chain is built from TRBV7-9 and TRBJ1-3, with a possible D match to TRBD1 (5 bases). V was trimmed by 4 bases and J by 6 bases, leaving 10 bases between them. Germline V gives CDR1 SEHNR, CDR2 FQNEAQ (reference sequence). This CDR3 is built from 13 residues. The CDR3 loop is CASSSPGLNTIYF. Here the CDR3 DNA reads TGTGCCAGCAGCTCTCCGGGACTAAACACCATATATTTT.

The CDR3 loop is CATSRVGPIIETQYF. CDR3 nucleotide sequence: TGTGCCACCAGCAGAGTGGGGCCCATTATAGAGACCCAGTACTTC. This sequence joins TRBV15 and TRBJ2-5, with D possibly matching TRBD1 (5 bases). This CDR3 is 15 amino acids long. Trimming shortened V by 1 base and J by 4 bases, and 13 bases separated the two germline ends. CDR1 is LNHNV and CDR2 is YYDKDF in the germline V gene (reference sequence). The variable domain in full, with the rest retrieved from reference TRBV15 and TRBJ2-5, is DAMVIQNPRYQVTQFGKPVTLSCSQTLNHNVMYWYQQKSSQAPKLLFHYYDKDFNNEADTPDNFQSRRPNTSFCFLDIRSPGLGDTAMYLCATSRVGPIIETQYFGPGTRLLVL.

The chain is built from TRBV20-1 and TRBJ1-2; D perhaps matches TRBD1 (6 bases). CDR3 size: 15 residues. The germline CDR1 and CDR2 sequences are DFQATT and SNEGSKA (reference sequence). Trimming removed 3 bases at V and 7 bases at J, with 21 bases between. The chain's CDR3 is CSASLGGAAMGGYTF. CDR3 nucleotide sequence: TGCAGTGCTAGTTTGGGGGGGGCAGCGATGGGTGGCTACACCTTC.

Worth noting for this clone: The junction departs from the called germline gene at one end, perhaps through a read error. The CDR3 DNA sequence: TGCGCCAGCAGTTTGGACAGACCTAATTCACCCCTCCACTTT. Translation: CASSLDRPNSPLHF. This sequence joins TRBV5-1 and TRBJ1-6, with a tentative D call TRBD1 (6 bases). The CDR3 length is 14 residues. Per the germline V gene, CDR1 is SGHRS and CDR2 is YFSETQ.

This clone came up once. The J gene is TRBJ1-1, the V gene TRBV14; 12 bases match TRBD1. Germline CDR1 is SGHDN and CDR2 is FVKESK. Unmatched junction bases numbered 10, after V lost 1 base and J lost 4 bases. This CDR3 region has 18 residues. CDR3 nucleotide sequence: TGTGCCAGCAGCCAAGTAGGGACAGGGGGCGCGAGGACCACTGAAGCTTTCTTT. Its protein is CASSQVGTGGARTTEAFF.

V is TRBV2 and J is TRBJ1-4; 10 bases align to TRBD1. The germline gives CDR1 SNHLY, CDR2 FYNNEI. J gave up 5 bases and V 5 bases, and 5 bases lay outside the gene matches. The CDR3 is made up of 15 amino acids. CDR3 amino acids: CASSRPGQGNEKLFF. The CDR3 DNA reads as TGTGCCAGCAGTCGTCCGGGACAGGGGAATGAAAAACTGTTTTTT.